There are many counts of the clone carrying this T cell receptor beta chain. Antigen: not known. One entry per CDR3 protein, called by TCRdb with MiXCR from the reads. This table has 560,000 or so distinct CDR3 sequences, 16% appearing once. The entry originates in a study of T cell repertoires in cytomegalovirus infection. As for the study in general: Shared public TCR beta signatures pointed to both CMV infection and a matching HLA type. Findings of the study overall: Ex vivo, HLA-C-restricted CMV-specific TCR beta clonotypes prevailed over the rest of the response. The study identified carriers of CMV plus the relevant HLA from cumulative public TCR beta family frequency.

Germline CDR1 is MNHEY and CDR2 is SMNVEV (reference sequence). V shed 3 bases and J shed 6 bases, with 17 bases lying between them. This CDR3 has 15 residues. This chain uses TRBV27 with TRBJ1-2, with D perhaps TRBD1 (6 bases). This TCR was recovered from a human donor in good health (CMV status not recorded). Some clones in this sample may be carry-over from other donors' samples. Specimen: CD8+ T cells from PBMCs. CDR3 in amino acids: CASSFGPGAGDGYTF. DNA for the CDR3: TGTGCCAGCAGTTTTGGTCCGGGGGCCGGCGATGGCTACACCTTC.